The 25 T cell receptor beta chains reported below all come from one sample, sequenced in a study of T-cell reconstitution after alpha-beta-depleted transplantation in children listed by TCRdb under 2016. The treatment or condition label, as the study defines it: allogeneic hematopoietic cell transplantation with graft depleted of TCRalphabeta T cells and CD19 B cells. Library prep was done by PCR. Sequencing was performed on an Illumina HiSeq 2500. TCR libraries were prepared with molecular barcoding, using unique molecular identifiers to normalize TCRbeta repertoire quantification. TCRdb ran its own pipeline on the public reads, namely fastp trimming at Q25 and MiXCR clone calling, and kept in-frame beta chains. All rows with the same CDR3 protein become a single entry with the most common DNA and genes. The sample yields over 150,000 distinct CDR3 sequences; approximately 10% were counted once. Roughly 13% of the sample comes from the top ten.

The source material was PBMCs, sampled before TCRalphabeta/CD19-depleted stem cell transplant. These receptors all come from a boy between 2 and 15 years old with acute myeloid leukemia, due to receive a stem cell transplant.

This clonotype was picked up many times. The V gene is TRBV28, the J gene TRBJ1-3, with D uncertain. Trimming pared 7 bases from V and 0 bases from J, leaving 10 bases between. Germline loops: CDR1 MDHEN, CDR2 SYDVKM. The CDR3 is 14 residues long. CDR3 sequence: CASIAGYSGNTIYF. Here the CDR3 DNA reads TGTGCCAGCATTGCAGGTTACTCTGGAAACACCATATATTTT. The full variable domain, rest sourced from reference TRBV28 and TRBJ1-3, is DVKVTQSSRYLVKRTGEKVFLECVQDMDHENMFWYRQDPGLGLRLIYFSYDVKMKEKGDIPEGYSVSREKKERFSLILESASTNQTSMYLCASIAGYSGNTIYFGEGSWLTVV.

This clonotype was counted at least ten times. This chain uses TRBV10-2 with TRBJ2-7, with a possible D match to TRBD1 (5 bases). The V and J ends lost 2 bases and 1 base respectively, with 21 bases between them. CDR1 is WSHSY and CDR2 is SAAADI in the germline V gene. The CDR3 totals 18 residues. The CDR3 is CASSELQGSYRISYEQYF. The CDR3 DNA is TGCGCCAGCAGTGAGCTCCAGGGAAGTTACCGTATTTCCTACGAGCAGTACTTC.

This clonotype was found many times. CDR3 DNA: TGTGCCAGCAGCTTGAGGCCAGGGCCTGAAGCTTTCTTT. Translated, it gives CASSLRPGPEAFF. The chain uses TRBV7-9 and TRBJ1-1, with a tentative D call TRBD1 (5 bases). The ends were cut back, 3 bases at V and 6 bases at J, with 11 bases in the middle. There are 13 residues in the CDR3. CDR1 is SEHNR, CDR2 FQNEAQ, per germline (reference sequence).

This clonotype was recorded many times. The rearrangement uses TRBV12-3 or TRBV12-4 and TRBJ2-1, with D possibly TRBD2 on 6 matching bases. Trimming pared 1 base from V and 6 bases from J, leaving 13 bases between. CDR3 size: 15 residues. This CDR3 is CASSLGTGGGNEQFF. As DNA, the CDR3 is TGTGCCAGCAGTTTAGGAACCGGGGGTGGCAATGAGCAGTTCTTC.

This clonotype appeared many times. The chain employs TRBV6-5 and TRBJ2-1; 11 nucleotides line up with TRBD2. The CDR3 is made up of 16 amino acids. Unmatched junction bases numbered 6, after V lost 0 bases and J lost 8 bases. Germline V gives CDR1 MNHEY, CDR2 SVGAGI. The CDR3 reads CASSYSGTSGWDEQFF. CDR3 DNA sequence: TGTGCCAGCAGTTACTCGGGGACTAGCGGTTGGGATGAGCAGTTCTTC.

J is TRBJ2-7 and V is TRBV28; D perhaps matches TRBD2 (5 bases). CDR3 length: 17 amino acids. With 3 bases removed from V and 0 bases from J, the gap between germline ends came to 18 bases. The germline V gene has CDR1 MDHEN and CDR2 SYDVKM. CDR3 in amino acids: CASSFPEWVASSYEQYF. The CDR3 DNA follows: TGTGCCAGCAGTTTCCCAGAGTGGGTAGCGAGCTCCTACGAGCAGTACTTC.

There are many counts of this clonotype. The chain uses TRBV28 and TRBJ1-5; D uncertain. This CDR3 has 15 residues. CDR1 is MDHEN, CDR2 SYDVKM, per germline. The V and J ends lost 5 bases and 6 bases respectively, with 17 bases between them. Here the CDR3 reads CASSRITSTGQPQHF. In DNA, the CDR3 is TGTGCCAGCAGTCGGATAACATCTACGGGTCAGCCCCAGCATTTT.

The table lists this clonotype with many counts. The chain employs TRBV15 and TRBJ2-7; a weak D match, TRBD2 (5 bases). Germline loops: CDR1 LNHNV, CDR2 YYDKDF (reference sequence). Trimming shortened V by 0 bases and J by 6 bases, and 15 bases separated the two germline ends. The CDR3 extends over 15 amino acids. CDR3 residues: CATSREVPGIGEQYF. CDR3 nucleotides: TGTGCCACCAGCAGAGAGGTCCCGGGAATAGGCGAGCAGTACTTC.

This clonotype was detected ten times or more. The V and J genes are TRBV20-1 and TRBJ1-1, with 8 bases fitting TRBD1. V shed 7 bases, J shed 3 bases, and the junction held 7 bases outside the gene matches. This CDR3 has 13 residues. Germline V gene lookup returns CDR1 DFQATT and CDR2 SNEGSKA (reference sequence). The CDR3 sequence: CSDQDRAYTEAFF. CDR3 DNA: TGCAGTGACCAGGACAGGGCCTACACTGAAGCTTTCTTT.

This clonotype came up many times. The genes are TRBV10-3 and TRBJ2-3, with D perhaps being TRBD1 or TRBD2 (6 bases each). CDR1 ENHRY and CDR2 SYGVKD come from the germline V gene. Trimming cost V 0 bases and J 6 bases, with 7 bases left between them. This CDR3 comprises 13 residues. The CDR3 spells CAISESGGDTQYF. In DNA form, the CDR3 reads TGTGCCATCAGTGAGTCGGGGGGCGATACGCAGTATTTT.

The sample holds a few counts of this clonotype. V gene TRBV4-2 combines with J gene TRBJ2-3; D gene unclear. CDR1 and CDR2 (germline): LGHNA, YNFKEQ. The ends were cut back, 4 bases at V and 0 bases at J, with 11 bases in the middle. The CDR3 is made up of 15 amino acids. CDR3 protein: CASSPWIRSTDTQYF. Here the CDR3 DNA reads TGTGCCAGCAGCCCATGGATTCGGAGCACAGATACGCAGTATTTT.

This clonotype was recorded many times. This chain uses TRBV12-3 or TRBV12-4 with TRBJ1-1; TRBD1 matches at 7 bases. The CDR3 consists of 14 residues. The trim removed 6 bases at V and 5 bases at J, leaving 9 bases unmatched. The CDR3 DNA reads as TGTGCCAGCAGCATTCAGGGGGGTTCAACTGAAGCTTTCTTT. Encoded protein: CASSIQGGSTEAFF.

This clonotype was observed a handful of times. V gene TRBV25-1 combines with J gene TRBJ2-1; 7 bases fit TRBD2. After removal of 3 bases from V and 8 bases from J, the junction contained 10 bases not matched to a gene. Looked up from germline, CDR1 is MGHDK and CDR2 is SYGVNS. The CDR3 has 15 residues. This CDR3 is CASSDPSGMWDEQFF. The CDR3 DNA is TGTGCCAGCAGTGACCCCAGCGGGATGTGGGATGAGCAGTTCTTC.

Many counts were recorded for this clonotype. This chain links TRBV29-1 with TRBJ2-5, with a possible D match to TRBD2 (6 bases). Germline V lookup: CDR1 SQVTM, CDR2 ANQGSEA. This CDR3 contains 13 residues. Trimming pared 3 bases from V and 2 bases from J, leaving 10 bases between. CDR3 region: CSVEGSGQETQYF. The CDR3 coding sequence is TGCAGCGTTGAGGGCAGCGGGCAAGAGACCCAGTACTTC.

Many counts were recorded for this clonotype. This rearrangement joins TRBV28 to TRBJ2-5; 8 bases align to TRBD1. The CDR3 is 15 residues long. The V gene's germline CDR1 is MDHEN and CDR2 SYDVKM. The J segment lost 6 bases and the V segment lost 7 bases, leaving 13 bases of the junction unmatched. The CDR3 here is CASTKSWQGAKTQYF. The DNA for the CDR3 is TGTGCCAGCACCAAATCGTGGCAGGGGGCCAAGACCCAGTACTTC. The variable domain in full, completed from reference TRBV28 and TRBJ2-5, reads DVKVTQSSRYLVKRTGEKVFLECVQDMDHENMFWYRQDPGLGLRLIYFSYDVKMKEKGDIPEGYSVSREKKERFSLILESASTNQTSMYLCASTKSWQGAKTQYFGPGTRLLVL.

On this clonotype itself: This may come from a read error, since a much larger clone is one base off. V usage is TRBV6-5 and J usage is TRBJ1-2; 9 bases are a match to TRBD1. Germline V gives CDR1 MNHEY, CDR2 SVGAGI. V lost 3 bases to trimming and J lost 8 bases; unmatched junction nucleotides: 10. CDR3 length: 15 residues. This CDR3 reads CASSYKSQGAEGYTF. The CDR3 DNA reads as TGTGCCAGCAGTTATAAATCACAGGGGGCGGAAGGCTACACCTTC.

The sample holds many counts of this clonotype. This chain uses TRBV5-4 with TRBJ2-7; TRBD1 matches 10 bases. This CDR3 spans 14 amino acids. Germline CDR1 is SGHNT and CDR2 is YYREEE (reference sequence). V shed 3 bases and J 1 base; nucleotides not matched to a gene: 1. The CDR3 bases are TGTGCCAGCAGCTGGGACAGGGGATCCTACGAGCAGTACGTC. Residues: CASSWDRGSYEQYV.

This clonotype was picked up many times. The chain combines TRBV5-1 with TRBJ2-7; a possible D gene is TRBD1 (5 bases). Deletions cut 1 base from V and 3 bases from J, with 8 bases between. Looked up from germline, CDR1 is SGHRS and CDR2 is YFSETQ. This CDR3 spans 13 amino acids. The CDR3 DNA reads TGCGCCAGCAGCTTGTTAAGGGGCTACGAGCAGTACTTC. This sequence encodes CASSLLRGYEQYF.

This clonotype was observed many times. The rearrangement joins TRBV7-2 to TRBJ1-1; D ambiguous. Germline CDR1 and CDR2: SGHTA and FQGNSA. Trimming left V 1 base short and J 0 bases short, with 9 bases between. This CDR3 is built from 15 residues. CDR3 nucleotides: TGTGCCAGCAGCTTAGGCCGCAGAGTGAACACTGAAGCTTTCTTT. Amino acid sequence: CASSLGRRVNTEAFF.

This clonotype was detected ten times or more. The chain has TRBV5-8 and TRBJ1-3; perhaps TRBD1 as D (5 bases). Per the germline V gene, CDR1 is SGHTS and CDR2 is YDEGEE. This CDR3 is built from 16 residues. Trimming left V 0 bases short and J 0 bases short, with 10 bases between. CDR3 in amino acids: CASSLVGPHSGNTIYF. The CDR3 DNA sequence: TGTGCCAGCAGCTTGGTGGGGCCTCACTCTGGAAACACCATATATTTT.

This clonotype was counted ten times or more. The genes are TRBV7-8 and TRBJ1-1; the match to TRBD1 covers 7 bases. The CDR3 loop spans 15 amino acids. Germline CDR1 reads SGHVS; CDR2 reads FQNEAQ. The ends lost 6 bases at V and 2 bases at J; junction bases unmatched: 9. CDR3 amino acids: CASRPEGAANTEAFF. The CDR3 coding sequence is TGTGCCAGCAGACCAGAGGGGGCCGCAAACACTGAAGCTTTCTTT.

This clonotype was recorded many times. The chain combines TRBV9 with TRBJ2-2; 7 bases are a match to TRBD1. The CDR3 is made up of 15 amino acids. CDR1 is SGDLS, CDR2 YYNGEE, per germline. J gave up 5 bases and V 0 bases, and 4 bases lay outside the gene matches. The CDR3 sequence: CASSVEQQGTGELFF. The CDR3 DNA is TGTGCCAGCAGCGTAGAACAACAGGGGACCGGGGAGCTGTTTTTT.

The chain joins TRBV5-1 to TRBJ2-3; a weak D match, TRBD1 (5 bases). The germline V and J ends were trimmed by 4 bases and 2 bases, with 11 bases remaining between them. This CDR3 has 14 residues. Looked up from germline, CDR1 is SGHRS and CDR2 is YFSETQ. The CDR3 region is CASSPDTTTDTQYF. The CDR3 region has the DNA TGCGCCAGCAGCCCGGACACCACCACAGATACGCAGTATTTT.

This clonotype was observed many times. This sequence joins TRBV4-2 and TRBJ2-3; the match to TRBD2 covers 11 bases. The CDR3 runs to 17 residues. CDR1 LGHNA and CDR2 YNFKEQ come from the germline V gene. The V segment lost 0 bases and the J segment 1 base; nucleotides outside the gene matches: 3. The CDR3: CASSQEQGLAGTDTQYF. Written as DNA, the CDR3 is TGTGCCAGCAGCCAAGAGCAGGGACTAGCGGGCACAGATACGCAGTATTTT.

This clonotype has at least ten counts. The genes are TRBV14 and TRBJ2-1, with D maybe TRBD2 (5 bases). The CDR3 contains 13 residues. The V gene's germline CDR1 is SGHDN and CDR2 FVKESK. Trimming shortened V by 7 bases and J by 4 bases, and 11 bases separated the two germline ends. The DNA of the CDR3 is TGTGCCAGCACGTTTACGGGGTACAATGAGCAGTTCTTC. Translated: CASTFTGYNEQFF.